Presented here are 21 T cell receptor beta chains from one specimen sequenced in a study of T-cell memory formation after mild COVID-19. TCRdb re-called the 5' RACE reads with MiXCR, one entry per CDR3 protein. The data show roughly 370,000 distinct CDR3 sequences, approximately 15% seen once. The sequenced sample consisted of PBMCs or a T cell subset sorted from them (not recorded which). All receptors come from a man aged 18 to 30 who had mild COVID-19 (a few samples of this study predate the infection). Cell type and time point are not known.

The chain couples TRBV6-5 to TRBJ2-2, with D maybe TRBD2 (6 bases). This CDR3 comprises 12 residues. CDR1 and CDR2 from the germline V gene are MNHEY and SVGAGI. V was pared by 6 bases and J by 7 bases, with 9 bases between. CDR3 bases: TGTGCCAGCAGGGAGGGCGACGGGGAGCTGTTTTTT. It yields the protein CASREGDGELFF.

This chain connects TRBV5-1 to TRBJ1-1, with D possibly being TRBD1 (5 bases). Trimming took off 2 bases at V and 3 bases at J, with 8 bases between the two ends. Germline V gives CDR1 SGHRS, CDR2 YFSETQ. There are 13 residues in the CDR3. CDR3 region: CASSFAGHTEAFF. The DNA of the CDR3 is TGCGCCAGCAGCTTTGCAGGGCACACTGAAGCTTTCTTT.

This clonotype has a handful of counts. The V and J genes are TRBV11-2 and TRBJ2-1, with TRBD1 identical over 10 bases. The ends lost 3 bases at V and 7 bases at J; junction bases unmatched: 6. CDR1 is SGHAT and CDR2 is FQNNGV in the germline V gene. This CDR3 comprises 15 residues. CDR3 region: CASSFPGTGVNEQFF. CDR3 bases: TGTGCCAGCAGCTTCCCCGGGACAGGGGTAAATGAGCAGTTCTTC.

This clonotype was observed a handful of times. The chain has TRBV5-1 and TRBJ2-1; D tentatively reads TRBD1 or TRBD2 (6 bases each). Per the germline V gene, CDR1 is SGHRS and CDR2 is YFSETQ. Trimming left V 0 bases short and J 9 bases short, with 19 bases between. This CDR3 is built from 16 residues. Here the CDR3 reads CASSLAKAGEVGEQFF. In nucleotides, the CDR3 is TGCGCCAGCAGCTTGGCCAAGGCAGGGGAGGTTGGTGAGCAGTTCTTC.

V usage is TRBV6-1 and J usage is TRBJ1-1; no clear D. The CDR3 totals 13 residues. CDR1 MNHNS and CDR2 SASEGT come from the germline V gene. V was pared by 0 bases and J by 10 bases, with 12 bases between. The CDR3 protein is CASSEASNYLAFF. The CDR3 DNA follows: TGTGCCAGCAGTGAAGCATCCAACTACTTAGCTTTCTTT.

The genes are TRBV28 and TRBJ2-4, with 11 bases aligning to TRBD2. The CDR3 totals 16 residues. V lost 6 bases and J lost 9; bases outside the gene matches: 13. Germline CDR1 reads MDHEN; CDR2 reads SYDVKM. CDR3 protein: CASSITGTSGLLIQYF. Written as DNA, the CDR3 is TGTGCCAGCAGCATAACCGGGACTAGCGGATTACTCATTCAGTACTTC.

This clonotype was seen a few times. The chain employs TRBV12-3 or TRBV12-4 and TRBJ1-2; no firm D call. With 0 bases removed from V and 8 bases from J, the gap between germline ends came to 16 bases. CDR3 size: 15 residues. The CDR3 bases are TGTGCCAGCAGTTTAGCTCCGCGCCCCCCGGAGGGCTACACCTTC. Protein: CASSLAPRPPEGYTF.

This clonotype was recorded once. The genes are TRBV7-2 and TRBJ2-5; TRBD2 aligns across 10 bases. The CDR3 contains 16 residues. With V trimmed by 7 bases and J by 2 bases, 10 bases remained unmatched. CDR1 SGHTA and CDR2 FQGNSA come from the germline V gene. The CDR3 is CASTHQRGGNQETQYF. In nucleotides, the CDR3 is TGTGCCAGCACCCATCAGCGGGGGGGTAATCAAGAGACCCAGTACTTC.

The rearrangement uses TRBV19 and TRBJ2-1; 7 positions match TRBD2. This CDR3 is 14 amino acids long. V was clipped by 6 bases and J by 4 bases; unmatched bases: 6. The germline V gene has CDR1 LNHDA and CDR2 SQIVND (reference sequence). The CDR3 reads CASSSGVPYNEQFF. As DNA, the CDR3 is TGTGCCAGTAGCAGCGGGGTACCTTACAATGAGCAGTTCTTC. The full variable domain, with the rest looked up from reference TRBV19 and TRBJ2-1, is DGGITQSPKYLFRKEGQNVTLSCEQNLNHDAMYWYRQDPGQGLRLIYYSQIVNDFQKGDIAEGYSVSREKKESFPLTVTSAQKNPTAFYLCASSSGVPYNEQFFGPGTRLTVL.

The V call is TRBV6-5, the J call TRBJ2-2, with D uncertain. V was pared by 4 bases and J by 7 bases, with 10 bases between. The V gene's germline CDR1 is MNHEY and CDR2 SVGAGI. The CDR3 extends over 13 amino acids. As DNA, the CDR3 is TGTGCCAGCAGTTCCCGAGACCGCGGGGAGCTGTTTTTT. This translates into CASSSRDRGELFF.

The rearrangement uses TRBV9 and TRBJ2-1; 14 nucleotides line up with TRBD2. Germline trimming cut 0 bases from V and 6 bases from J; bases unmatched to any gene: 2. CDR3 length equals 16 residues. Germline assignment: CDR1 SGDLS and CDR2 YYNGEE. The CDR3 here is CASSVVGLAGGNEQFF. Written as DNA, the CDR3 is TGTGCCAGCAGCGTAGTAGGACTAGCGGGGGGCAATGAGCAGTTCTTC.

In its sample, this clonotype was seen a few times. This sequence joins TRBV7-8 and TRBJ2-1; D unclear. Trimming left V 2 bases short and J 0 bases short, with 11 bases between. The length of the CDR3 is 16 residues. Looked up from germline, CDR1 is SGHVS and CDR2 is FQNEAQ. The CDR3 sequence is CASSLWQVSSYNEQFF. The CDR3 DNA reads TGTGCCAGCAGCTTATGGCAGGTAAGCTCCTACAATGAGCAGTTCTTC.

The CDR3 sequence: CSADPGARTGELFF. The DNA for the CDR3 is TGCAGTGCCGACCCGGGAGCAAGGACCGGGGAGCTGTTTTTT. The V call is TRBV20-1, the J call TRBJ2-2, with D possibly being TRBD2 (6 bases). The germline gives CDR1 DFQATT, CDR2 SNEGSKA (reference sequence). The V end lost 6 bases, the J end lost 5 bases, and 16 bases lay between the germline ends. This CDR3 has 14 amino acids.

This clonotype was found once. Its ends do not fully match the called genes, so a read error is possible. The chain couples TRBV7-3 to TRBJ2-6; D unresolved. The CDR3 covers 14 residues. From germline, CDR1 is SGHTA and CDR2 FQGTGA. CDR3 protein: CAISTYSGANVLTF. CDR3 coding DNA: TGTGCCATCAGCACCTACTCTGGGGCCAACGTCCTGACTTTC.

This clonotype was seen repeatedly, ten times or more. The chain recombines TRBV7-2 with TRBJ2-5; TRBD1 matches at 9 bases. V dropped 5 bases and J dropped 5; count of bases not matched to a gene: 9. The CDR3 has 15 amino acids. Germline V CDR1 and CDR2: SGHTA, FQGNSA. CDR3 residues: CASSTNRGPEETQYF. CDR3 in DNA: TGTGCCAGCAGCACCAACAGGGGGCCGGAGGAGACCCAGTACTTC.

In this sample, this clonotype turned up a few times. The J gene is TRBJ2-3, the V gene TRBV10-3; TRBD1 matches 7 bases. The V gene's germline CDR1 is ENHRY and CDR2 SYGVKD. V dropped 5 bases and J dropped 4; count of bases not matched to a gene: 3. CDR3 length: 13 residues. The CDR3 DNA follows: TGTGCCATCAGTCCCAGGGGGTCAGATACGCAGTATTTT. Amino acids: CAISPRGSDTQYF.

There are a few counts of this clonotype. The CDR3 coding sequence is TGTGCCAGCAGCCGGACAGGGGGCAAGTCAGATACGCAGTATTTT. This translates into CASSRTGGKSDTQYF. The chain links TRBV7-3 to TRBJ2-3; 11 nucleotides agree with TRBD1. CDR3 size: 15 residues. After removal of 5 bases from V and 4 bases from J, the junction contained 5 bases not matched to a gene. Germline CDR1 reads SGHTA; CDR2 reads FQGTGA.

The CDR3 region is CASSLRPPEKLFF. The DNA of the CDR3 is TGCGCCAGCAGCTTGAGGCCCCCTGAAAAACTGTTTTTT. The chain joins TRBV5-1 to TRBJ1-4; D is unresolved. Germline V lookup: CDR1 SGHRS, CDR2 YFSETQ. Trimming stripped 1 base from V and 7 bases from J, with 8 bases between. The length of the CDR3 is 13 residues.

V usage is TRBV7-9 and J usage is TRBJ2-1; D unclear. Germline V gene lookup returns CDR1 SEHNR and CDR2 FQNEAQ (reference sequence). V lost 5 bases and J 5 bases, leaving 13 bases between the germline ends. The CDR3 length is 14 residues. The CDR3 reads CASSALGVHNEQFF. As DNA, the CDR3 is TGTGCCAGCAGCGCCCTGGGTGTCCACAATGAGCAGTTCTTC. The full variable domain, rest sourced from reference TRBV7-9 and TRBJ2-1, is DTGVSQNPRHKITKRGQNVTFRCDPISEHNRLYWYRQTLGQGPEFLTYFQNEAQLEKSRLLSDRFSAERPKGSFSTLEIQRTEQGDSAMYLCASSALGVHNEQFFGPGTRLTVL.

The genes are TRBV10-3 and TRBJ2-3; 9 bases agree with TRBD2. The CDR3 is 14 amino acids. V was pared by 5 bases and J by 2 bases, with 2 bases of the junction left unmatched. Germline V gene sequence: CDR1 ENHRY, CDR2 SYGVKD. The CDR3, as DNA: TGTGCCATCAGTCGCGGGGGGGACACAGATACGCAGTATTTT. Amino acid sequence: CAISRGGDTDTQYF.

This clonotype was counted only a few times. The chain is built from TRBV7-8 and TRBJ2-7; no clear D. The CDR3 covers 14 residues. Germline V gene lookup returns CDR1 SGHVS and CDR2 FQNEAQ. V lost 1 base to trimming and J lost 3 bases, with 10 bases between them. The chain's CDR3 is CASSLEVSGYEQYF. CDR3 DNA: TGTGCCAGCAGCTTAGAGGTGTCCGGCTACGAGCAGTACTTC.